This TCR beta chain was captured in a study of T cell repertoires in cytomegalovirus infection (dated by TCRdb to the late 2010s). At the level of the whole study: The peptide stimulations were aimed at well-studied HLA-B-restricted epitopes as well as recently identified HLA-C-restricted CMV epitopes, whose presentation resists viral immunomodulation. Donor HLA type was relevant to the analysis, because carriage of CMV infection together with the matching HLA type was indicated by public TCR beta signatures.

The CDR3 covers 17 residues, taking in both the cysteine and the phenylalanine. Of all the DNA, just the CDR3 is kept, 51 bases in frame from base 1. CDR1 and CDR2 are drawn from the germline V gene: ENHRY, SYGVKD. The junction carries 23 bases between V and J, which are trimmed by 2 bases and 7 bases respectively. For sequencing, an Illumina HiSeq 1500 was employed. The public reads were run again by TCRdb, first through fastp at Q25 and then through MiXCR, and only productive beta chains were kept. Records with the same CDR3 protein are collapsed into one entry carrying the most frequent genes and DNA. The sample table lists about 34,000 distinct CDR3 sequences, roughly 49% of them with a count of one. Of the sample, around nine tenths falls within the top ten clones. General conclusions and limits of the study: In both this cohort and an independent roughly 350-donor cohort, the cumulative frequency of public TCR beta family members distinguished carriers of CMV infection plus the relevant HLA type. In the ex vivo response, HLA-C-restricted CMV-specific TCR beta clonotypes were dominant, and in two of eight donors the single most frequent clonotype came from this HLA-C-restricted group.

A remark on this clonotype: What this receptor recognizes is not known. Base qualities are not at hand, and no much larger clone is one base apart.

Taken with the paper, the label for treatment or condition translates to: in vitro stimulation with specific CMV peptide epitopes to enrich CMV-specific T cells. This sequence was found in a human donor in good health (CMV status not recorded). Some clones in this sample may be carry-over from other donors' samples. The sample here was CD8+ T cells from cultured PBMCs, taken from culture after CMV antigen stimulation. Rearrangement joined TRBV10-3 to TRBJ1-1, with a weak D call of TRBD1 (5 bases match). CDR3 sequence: CAISEVASGQGNGEAFF. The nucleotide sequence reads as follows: TGTGCCATCAGTGAGGTTGCTAGCGGGCAGGGCAATGGTGAAGCTTTCTTT.